This T cell receptor beta chain was recovered during a study of T cell responses to AZD1222 COVID-19 vaccine. Study-wide results and caveats: In all cases, repertoires were sampled only after the peak T cell response. Clonal diversity was possibly underestimated, and the donors were mostly white British, with more females.

Germline CDR1 is SGHTA and CDR2 is FQGNSA. Losses at the gene ends were 3 bases for V and 5 bases for J; bases not matched to a gene: 6. The CDR3 spans 15 residues. Clones were read by immunoSEQ multiplex PCR, and TCRdb kept only the in-frame ones, dropping some. The data contain approximately 110,000 clones, approximately 84% of them seen just once; the ten biggest clones take up under 10%. Turning to this clone: Its antigen is currently unknown.

This receptor was identified in an adult in good health. The source was peripheral blood, collected on day 0 of AZD1222 vaccination. The chain combines TRBV7-2 with TRBJ2-5; 10 bases line up with TRBD1. The CDR3 coding sequence is TGTGCCAGCAGCTTTCAGACAGGGGGCCGGGAGACCCAGTACTTC. Protein sequence: CASSFQTGGRETQYF.